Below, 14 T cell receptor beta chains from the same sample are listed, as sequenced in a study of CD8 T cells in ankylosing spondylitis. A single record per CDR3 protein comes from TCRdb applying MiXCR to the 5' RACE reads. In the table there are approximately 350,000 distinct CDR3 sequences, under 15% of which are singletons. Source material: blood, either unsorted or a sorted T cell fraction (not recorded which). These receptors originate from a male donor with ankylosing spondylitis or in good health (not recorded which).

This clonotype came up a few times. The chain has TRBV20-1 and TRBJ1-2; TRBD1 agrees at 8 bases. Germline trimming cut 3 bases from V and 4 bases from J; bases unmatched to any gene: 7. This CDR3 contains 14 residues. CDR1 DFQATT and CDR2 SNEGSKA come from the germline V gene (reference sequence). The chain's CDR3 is CSASYRGVIYGYTF. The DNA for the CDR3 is TGCAGTGCTAGTTACAGGGGGGTAATCTATGGCTACACCTTC.

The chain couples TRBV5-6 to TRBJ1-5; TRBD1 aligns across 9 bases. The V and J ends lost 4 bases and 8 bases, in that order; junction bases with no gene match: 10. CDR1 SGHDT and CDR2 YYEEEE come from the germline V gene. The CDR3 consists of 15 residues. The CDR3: CASSLGQGRVKPQHF. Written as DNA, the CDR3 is TGTGCCAGCAGCCTGGGACAGGGAAGGGTGAAGCCCCAGCATTTT.

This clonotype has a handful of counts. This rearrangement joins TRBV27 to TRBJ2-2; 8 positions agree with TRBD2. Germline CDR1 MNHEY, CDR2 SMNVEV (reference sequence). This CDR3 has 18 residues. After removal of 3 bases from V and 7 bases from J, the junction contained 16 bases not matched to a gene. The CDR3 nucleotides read TGTGCCAGCAGTTTCGGGCTAGCGGGTAACCCGCCGGGCGGGGAGCTGTTTTTT. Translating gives CASSFGLAGNPPGGELFF.

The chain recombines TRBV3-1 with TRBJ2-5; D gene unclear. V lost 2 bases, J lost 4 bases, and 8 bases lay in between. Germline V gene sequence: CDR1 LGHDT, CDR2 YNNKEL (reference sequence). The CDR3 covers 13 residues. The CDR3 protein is CASSQNPGETQYF. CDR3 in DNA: TGTGCCAGCAGCCAAAATCCGGGAGAGACCCAGTACTTC.

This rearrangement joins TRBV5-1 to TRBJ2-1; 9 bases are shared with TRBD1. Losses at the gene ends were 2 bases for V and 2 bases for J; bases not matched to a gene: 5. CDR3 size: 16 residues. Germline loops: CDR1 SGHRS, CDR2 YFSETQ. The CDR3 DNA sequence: TGCGCCAGCAGCTTTACTACAGGGGGCACCTACAATGAGCAGTTCTTC. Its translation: CASSFTTGGTYNEQFF.

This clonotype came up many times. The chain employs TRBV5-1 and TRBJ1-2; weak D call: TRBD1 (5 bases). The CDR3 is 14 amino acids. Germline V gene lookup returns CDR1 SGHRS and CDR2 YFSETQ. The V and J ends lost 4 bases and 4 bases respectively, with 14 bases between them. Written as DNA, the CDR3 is TGCGCCAGCAGCGCCGGGACGCGGGCCTATGGCTACACCTTC. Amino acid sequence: CASSAGTRAYGYTF.

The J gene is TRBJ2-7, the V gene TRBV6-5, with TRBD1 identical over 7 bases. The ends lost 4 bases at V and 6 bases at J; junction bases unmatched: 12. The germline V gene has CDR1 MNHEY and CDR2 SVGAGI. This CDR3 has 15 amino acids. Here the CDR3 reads CASSFTDREFGEQYF. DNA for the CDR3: TGTGCCAGCAGTTTCACTGACAGGGAGTTCGGCGAGCAGTACTTC.

The CDR3 loop reads CASRWGVNSYEQYF. The CDR3 coding sequence is TGTGCCAGCAGGTGGGGGGTCAACTCCTACGAGCAGTACTTC. The V gene is TRBV27, the J gene TRBJ2-7; TRBD2 is a possible D gene (6 bases). CDR1 and CDR2 (germline): MNHEY, SMNVEV (reference sequence). V lost 6 bases to trimming and J lost 0 bases, with 12 bases between them. This CDR3 contains 14 residues.

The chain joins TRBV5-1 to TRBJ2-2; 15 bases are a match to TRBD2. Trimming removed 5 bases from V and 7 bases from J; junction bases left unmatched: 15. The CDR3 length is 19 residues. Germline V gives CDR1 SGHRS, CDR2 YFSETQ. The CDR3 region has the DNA TGCGCCAGCAGGCCGCGGTACGGACTAGCGGGAGGGCCCATCGGGGAGCTGTTTTTT. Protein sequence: CASRPRYGLAGGPIGELFF.

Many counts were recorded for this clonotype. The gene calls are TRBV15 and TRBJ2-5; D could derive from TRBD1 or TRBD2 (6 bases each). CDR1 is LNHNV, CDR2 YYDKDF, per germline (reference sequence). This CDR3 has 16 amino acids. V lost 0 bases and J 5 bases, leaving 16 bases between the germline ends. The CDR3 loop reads CATSRDRGELRETQYF. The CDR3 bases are TGTGCCACCAGCAGAGATAGGGGGGAATTGAGGGAGACCCAGTACTTC.

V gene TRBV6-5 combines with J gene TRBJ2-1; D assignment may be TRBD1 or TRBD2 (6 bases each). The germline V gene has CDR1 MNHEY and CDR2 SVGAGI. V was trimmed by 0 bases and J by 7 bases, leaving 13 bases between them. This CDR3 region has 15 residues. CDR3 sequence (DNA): TGTGCCAGCAGTTACTCGCGGCAGGGGAGGAATGAGCAGTTCTTC. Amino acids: CASSYSRQGRNEQFF.

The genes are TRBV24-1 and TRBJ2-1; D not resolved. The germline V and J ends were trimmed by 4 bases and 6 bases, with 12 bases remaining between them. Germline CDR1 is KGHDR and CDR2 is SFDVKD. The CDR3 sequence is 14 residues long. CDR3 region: CATSDPGYGNEQFF. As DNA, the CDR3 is TGTGCCACCAGTGACCCTGGGTATGGCAATGAGCAGTTCTTC.

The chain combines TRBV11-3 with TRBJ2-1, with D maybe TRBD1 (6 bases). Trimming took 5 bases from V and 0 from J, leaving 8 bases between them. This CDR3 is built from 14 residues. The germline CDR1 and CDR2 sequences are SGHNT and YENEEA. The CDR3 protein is CASSGTSSYNEQFF. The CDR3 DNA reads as TGTGCCAGCAGCGGGACAAGCTCCTACAATGAGCAGTTCTTC.

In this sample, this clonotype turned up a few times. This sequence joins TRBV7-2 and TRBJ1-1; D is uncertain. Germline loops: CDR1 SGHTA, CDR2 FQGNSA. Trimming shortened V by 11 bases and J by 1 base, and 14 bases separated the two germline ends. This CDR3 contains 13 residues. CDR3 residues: CAGRTHTNTEAFF. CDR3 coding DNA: TGTGCCGGGCGGACCCATACGAACACTGAAGCTTTCTTT.